This T cell receptor beta chain was recovered during a study of cytomegalovirus exposure and HLA in healthy donors. A few counts support this clone. Its antigen is currently unknown. Per the germline V gene, CDR1 is MNHNS and CDR2 is SASEGT. The V end was cut by 2 bases, the J end by 0 bases, with 7 bases between. This CDR3 is built from 14 residues. The PCR was carried out with 60 Vbeta primers and 13 Jbeta primers. Method: immunoSEQ multiplex PCR; TCRdb's copy keeps in-frame clones and lacks some. This sample yields 91,000 or so clones, of which more than 75% are seen a single time; 5% to 5.5% belongs to the top ten. Points from the study as a whole: Investigators reported over 150 TCR beta chains as tied to cytomegalovirus. The authors later linked a missense DCLRE1C variant to TCR beta V- and J-gene trimming.

This clonotype was obtained from a man under 40 in good health and CMV-seropositive. J is TRBJ1-1 and V is TRBV6-1; D not resolved. Sequencing input: PBMCs. The CDR3 DNA reads as TGTGCCAGCAGTGAATCAGGTATGAACACTGAAGCTTTCTTT. The encoded protein is CASSESGMNTEAFF.